This T cell receptor beta chain was sequenced in a study of blood T cell repertoires in COVID-19. Individuals drawn from about 26 US areas were roughly 18 to 100 years old. Researchers sorted participants into cohorts using their self-reported clinical history. As processed by the authors: Counts of nucleated cells, estimated from reference gene primer amplification, were obtained. Sequencing was performed with immunoSEQ multiplex PCR; in TCRdb, only in-frame clones are kept and a portion is missing. Clone size and V and J calls were adopted from that table, with D and trimming inferred from the DNA. This table has roughly 300,000 clones, approximately 90% appearing once. The CDR3 extends over 14 amino acids. Trimming stripped 1 base from V and 3 bases from J, with 10 bases between. The germline V gene has CDR1 SGHDT and CDR2 YYEEEE.

This chain links TRBV5-6 with TRBJ1-1; D unresolved. Material for sequencing was PBMCs or T cells enriched from blood (not recorded which). The TCR was taken from a woman aged 40 to 50 with acute COVID-19. CDR3 DNA: TGTGCCAGCAGCTTGAGGAGACTCTACACTGAAGCTTTCTTT. The encoded protein is CASSLRRLYTEAFF.